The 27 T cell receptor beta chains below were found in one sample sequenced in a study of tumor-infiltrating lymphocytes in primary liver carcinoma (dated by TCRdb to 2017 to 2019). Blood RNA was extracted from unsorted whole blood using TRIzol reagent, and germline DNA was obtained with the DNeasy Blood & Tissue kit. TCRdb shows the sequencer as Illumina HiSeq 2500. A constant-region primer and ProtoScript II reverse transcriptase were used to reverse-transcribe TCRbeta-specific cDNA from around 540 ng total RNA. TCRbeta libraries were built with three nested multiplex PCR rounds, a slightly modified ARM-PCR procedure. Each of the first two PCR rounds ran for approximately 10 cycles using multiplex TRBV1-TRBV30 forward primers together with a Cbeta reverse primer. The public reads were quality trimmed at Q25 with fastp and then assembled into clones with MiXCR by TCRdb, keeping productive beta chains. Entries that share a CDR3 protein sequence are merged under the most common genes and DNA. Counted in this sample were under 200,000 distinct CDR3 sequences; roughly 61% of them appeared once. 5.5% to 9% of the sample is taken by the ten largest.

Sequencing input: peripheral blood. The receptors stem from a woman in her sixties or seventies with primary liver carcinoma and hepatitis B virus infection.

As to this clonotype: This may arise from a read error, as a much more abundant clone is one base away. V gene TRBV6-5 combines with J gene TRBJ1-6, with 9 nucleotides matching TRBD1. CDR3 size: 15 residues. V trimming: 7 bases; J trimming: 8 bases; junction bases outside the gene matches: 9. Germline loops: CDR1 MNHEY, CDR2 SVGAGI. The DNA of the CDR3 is TGTGCCAGCACCCCGACAGGGGGTCTCTATTCACCCCTCCACTTT. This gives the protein CASTPTGGLYSPLHF.

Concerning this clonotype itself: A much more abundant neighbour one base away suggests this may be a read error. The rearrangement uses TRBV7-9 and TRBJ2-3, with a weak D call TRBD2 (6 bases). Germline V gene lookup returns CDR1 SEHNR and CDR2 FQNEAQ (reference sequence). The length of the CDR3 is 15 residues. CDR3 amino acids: CGSSFPGVITDTQYF. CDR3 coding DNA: TGTGGCAGCAGCTTCCCGGGAGTAATCACAGATACGCAGTATTTT.

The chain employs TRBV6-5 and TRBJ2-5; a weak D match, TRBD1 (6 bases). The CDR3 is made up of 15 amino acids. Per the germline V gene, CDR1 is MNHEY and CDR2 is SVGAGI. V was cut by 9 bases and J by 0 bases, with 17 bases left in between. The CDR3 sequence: CARSRNRANQETQYF. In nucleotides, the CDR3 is TGTGCCAGGAGCCGAAACAGGGCGAACCAAGAGACCCAGTACTTC.

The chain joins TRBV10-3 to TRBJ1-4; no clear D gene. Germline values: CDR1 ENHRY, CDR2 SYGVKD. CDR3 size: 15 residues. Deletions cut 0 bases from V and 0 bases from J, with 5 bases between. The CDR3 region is CAISESGATNEKLFF. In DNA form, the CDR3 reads TGTGCCATCAGTGAGTCGGGTGCAACTAATGAAAAACTGTTTTTT.

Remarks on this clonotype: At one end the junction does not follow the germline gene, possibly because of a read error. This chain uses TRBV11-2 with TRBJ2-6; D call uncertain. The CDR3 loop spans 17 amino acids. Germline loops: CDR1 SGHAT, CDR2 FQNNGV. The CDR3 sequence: CASGLFPSSSGANVLTF. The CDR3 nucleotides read TGTGCCAGCGGCTTATTTCCGTCTAGCTCTGGGGCCAACGTCCTGACTTTC.

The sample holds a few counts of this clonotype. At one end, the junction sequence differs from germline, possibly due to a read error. The CDR3 DNA reads TGTGCCAGCAGAAAGAGCAGGAGTGATACCGGGGAGCTGTTTTTT. As protein: CASRKSRSDTGELFF. The chain has TRBV5-1 and TRBJ2-2; no reliable D call. This CDR3 spans 15 amino acids. Per germline, CDR1 SGHRS and CDR2 YFSETQ.

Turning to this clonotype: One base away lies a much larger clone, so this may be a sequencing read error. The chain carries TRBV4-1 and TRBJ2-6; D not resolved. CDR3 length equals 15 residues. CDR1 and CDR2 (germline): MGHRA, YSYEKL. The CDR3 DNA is TGCGTCAGCAGCCAAAATATTGCTGGGGCCAACGTCCTGACTTTC. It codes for CVSSQNIAGANVLTF.

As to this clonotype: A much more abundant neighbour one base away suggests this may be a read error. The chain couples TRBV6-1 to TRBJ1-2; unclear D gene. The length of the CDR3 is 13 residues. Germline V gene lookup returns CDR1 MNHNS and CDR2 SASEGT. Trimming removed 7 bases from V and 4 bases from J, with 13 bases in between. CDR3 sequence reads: CASNQPSPYGYTF. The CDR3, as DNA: TGTGCCAGCAATCAACCATCCCCCTATGGCTACACCTTC.

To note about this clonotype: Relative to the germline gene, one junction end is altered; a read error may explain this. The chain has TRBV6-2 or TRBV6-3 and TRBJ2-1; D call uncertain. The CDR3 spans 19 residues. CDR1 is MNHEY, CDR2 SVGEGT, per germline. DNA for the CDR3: TGTGCCTGCAGTTACCCTGGATGGGTGTCGGCTGGCTCCCACAATGAGCAGTTCTTC. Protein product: CACSYPGWVSAGSHNEQFF.

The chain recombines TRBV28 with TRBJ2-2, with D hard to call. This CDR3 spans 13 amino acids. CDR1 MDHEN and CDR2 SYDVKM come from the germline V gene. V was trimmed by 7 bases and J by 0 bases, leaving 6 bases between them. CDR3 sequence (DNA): TGTGCCAGCACGAGCCCGAACACCGGGGAGCTGTTTTTT. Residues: CASTSPNTGELFF.

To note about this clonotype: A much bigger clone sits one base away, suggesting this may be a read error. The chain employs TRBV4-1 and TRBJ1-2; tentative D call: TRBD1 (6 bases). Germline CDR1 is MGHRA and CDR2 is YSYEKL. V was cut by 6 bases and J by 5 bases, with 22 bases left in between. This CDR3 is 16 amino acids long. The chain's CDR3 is CASSPTDRFGTYGYTF. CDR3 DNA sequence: TGCGCCAGCAGTCCGACCGACAGGTTCGGAACATATGGCTACACCTTC.

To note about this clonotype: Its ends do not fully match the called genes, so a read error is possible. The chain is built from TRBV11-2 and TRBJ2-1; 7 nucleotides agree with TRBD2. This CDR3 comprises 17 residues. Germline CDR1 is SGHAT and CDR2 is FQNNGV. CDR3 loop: CACSRRLAGGPGDEPFF. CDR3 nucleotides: TGTGCCTGCAGCAGGAGACTAGCCGGAGGGCCGGGGGATGAGCCGTTCTTC.

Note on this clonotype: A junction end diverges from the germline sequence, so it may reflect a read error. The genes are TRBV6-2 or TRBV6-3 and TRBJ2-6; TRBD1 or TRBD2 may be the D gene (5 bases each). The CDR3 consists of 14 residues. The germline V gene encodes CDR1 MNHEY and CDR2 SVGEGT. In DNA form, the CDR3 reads TGTGCCAGCAGTGGAGAGGGTGGGGCCAGCGTCCTGACTTTC. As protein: CASSGEGGASVLTF.

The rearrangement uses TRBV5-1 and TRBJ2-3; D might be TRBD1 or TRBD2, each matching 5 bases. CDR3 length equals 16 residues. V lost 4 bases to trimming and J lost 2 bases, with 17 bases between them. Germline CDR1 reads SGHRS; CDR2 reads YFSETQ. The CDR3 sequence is CASSPGTDAYTDTQYF. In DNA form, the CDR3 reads TGCGCCAGCAGCCCGGGGACGGATGCTTACACAGATACGCAGTATTTT.

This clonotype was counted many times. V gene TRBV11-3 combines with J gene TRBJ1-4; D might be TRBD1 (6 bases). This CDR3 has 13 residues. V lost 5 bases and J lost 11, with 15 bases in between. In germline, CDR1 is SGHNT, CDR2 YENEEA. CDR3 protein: CASSRDPRGKLFF. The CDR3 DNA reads TGTGCCAGCAGCCGGGACCCTAGGGGGAAACTGTTTTTT.

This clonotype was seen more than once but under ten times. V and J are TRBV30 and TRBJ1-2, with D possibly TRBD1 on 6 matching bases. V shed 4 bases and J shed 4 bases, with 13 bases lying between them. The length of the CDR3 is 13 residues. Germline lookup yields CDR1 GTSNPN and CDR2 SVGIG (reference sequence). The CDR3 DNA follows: TGTGCCTGGAAGGGGGGCGGATCCTATGGCTACACCTTC. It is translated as CAWKGGGSYGYTF. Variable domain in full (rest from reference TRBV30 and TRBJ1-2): SQTIHQWPATLVQPVGSPLSLECTVEGTSNPNLYWYRQAAGRGLQLLFYSVGIGQISSEVPQNLSASRPQDRQFILSSKKLLLSDSGFYLCAWKGGGSYGYTFGSGTRLTVV.

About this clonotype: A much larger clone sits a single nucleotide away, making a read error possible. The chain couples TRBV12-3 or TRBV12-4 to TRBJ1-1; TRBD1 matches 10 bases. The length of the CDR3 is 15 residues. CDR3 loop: CVSSDRGRTLTEAFF. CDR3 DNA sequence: TGTGTCAGCAGTGACAGGGGGCGAACTCTCACTGAAGCTTTCTTT.

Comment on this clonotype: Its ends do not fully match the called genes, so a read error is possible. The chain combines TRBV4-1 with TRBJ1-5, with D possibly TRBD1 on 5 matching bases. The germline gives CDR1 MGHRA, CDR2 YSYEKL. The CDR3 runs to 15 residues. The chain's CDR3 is CASSQDRVSNQPPHF. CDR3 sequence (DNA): TGCGCCAGCAGCCAAGACAGGGTAAGCAATCAGCCCCCGCATTTT.

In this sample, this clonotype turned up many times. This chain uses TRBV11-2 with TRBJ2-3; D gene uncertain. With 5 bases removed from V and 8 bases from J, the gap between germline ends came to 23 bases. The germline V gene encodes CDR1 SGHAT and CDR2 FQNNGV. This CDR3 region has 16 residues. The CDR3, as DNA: TGTGCCAGCAGCCGAGTGACTGGAACCTCGGGCGGTACGCAGTATTTT. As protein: CASSRVTGTSGGTQYF.

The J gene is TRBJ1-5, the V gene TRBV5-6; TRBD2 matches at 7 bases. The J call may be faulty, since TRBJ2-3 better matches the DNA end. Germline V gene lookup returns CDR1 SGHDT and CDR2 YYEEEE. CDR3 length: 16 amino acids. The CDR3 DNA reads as TGTGCCAGCAGCACCACGGGGGGTTATAGCAATCAGCCCCAGTATTTT. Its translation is CASSTTGGYSNQPQYF.

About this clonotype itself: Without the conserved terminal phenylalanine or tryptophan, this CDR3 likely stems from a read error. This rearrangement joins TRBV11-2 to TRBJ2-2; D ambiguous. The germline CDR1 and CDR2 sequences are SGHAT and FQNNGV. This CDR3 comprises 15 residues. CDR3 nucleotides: TGTGTCAGCAGCCACACCGAAGCTTACACCGGGGAGCTGTTTATT. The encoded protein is CVSSHTEAYTGELFI.

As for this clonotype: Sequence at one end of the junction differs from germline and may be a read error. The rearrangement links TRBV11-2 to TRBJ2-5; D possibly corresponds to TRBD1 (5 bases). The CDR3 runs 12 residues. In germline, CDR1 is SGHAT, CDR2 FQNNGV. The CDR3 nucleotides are TGTTCCAGCAGCTTACAGGACGGTACCCAGTACTTC. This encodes CSSSLQDGTQYF. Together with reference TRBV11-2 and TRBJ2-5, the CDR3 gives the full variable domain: EAGVAQSPRYKIIEKRQSVAFWCNPISGHATLYWYQQILGQGPKLLIQFQNNGVVDDSQLPKDRFSAERLKGVDSTLKIQPAKLEDSAVYLCSSSLQDGTQYFGPGTRLLVL.

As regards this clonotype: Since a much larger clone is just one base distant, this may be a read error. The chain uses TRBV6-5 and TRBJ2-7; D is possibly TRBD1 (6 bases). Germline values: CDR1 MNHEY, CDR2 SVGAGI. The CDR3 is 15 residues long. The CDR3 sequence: CASNYFSRGPGEQYF. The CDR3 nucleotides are TGTGCCAGCAATTACTTCAGCAGGGGTCCTGGCGAGCAGTACTTC.

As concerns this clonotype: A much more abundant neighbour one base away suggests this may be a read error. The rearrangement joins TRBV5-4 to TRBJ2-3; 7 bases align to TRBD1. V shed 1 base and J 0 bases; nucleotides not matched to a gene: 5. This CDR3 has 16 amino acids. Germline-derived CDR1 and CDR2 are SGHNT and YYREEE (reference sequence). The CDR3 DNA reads TGTGCCAGCAGCTTGTTTTCGGGACAGAGCACAGATACGCAGTATTTT. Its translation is CASSLFSGQSTDTQYF. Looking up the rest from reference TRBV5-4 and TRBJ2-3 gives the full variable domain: ETGVTQSPTHLIKTRGQQVTLRCSSQSGHNTVSWYQQALGQGPQFIFQYYREEENGRGNFPPRFSGLQFPNYSSELNVNALELDDSALYLCASSLFSGQSTDTQYFGPGTRLTVL.

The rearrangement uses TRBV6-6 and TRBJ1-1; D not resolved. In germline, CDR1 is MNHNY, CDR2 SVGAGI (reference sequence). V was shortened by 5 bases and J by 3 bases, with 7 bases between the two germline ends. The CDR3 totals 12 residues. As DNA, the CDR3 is TGTGCCAGCAGTACGGGGTACACTGAAGCTTTCTTT. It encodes CASSTGYTEAFF.

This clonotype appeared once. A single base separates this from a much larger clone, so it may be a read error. The CDR3 region is CASSFGDSNTEAIF. The DNA for the CDR3 is TGTGCCAGCAGCTTCGGAGACTCGAACACTGAAGCTATCTTT. The chain recombines TRBV5-4 with TRBJ1-1; D is unclear. The CDR3 extends over 14 amino acids. The germline gives CDR1 SGHNT, CDR2 YYREEE (reference sequence).

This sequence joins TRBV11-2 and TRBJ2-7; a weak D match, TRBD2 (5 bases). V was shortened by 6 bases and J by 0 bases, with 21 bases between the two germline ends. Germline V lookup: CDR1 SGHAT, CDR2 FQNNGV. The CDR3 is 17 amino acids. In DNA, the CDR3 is TGTGCCAGCAGTCCCGACTTCCCTCTGGAGGACTCCTACGAGCAGTACTTC. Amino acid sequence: CASSPDFPLEDSYEQYF. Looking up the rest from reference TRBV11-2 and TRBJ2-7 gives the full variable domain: EAGVAQSPRYKIIEKRQSVAFWCNPISGHATLYWYQQILGQGPKLLIQFQNNGVVDDSQLPKDRFSAERLKGVDSTLKIQPAKLEDSAVYLCASSPDFPLEDSYEQYFGPGTRLTVT.